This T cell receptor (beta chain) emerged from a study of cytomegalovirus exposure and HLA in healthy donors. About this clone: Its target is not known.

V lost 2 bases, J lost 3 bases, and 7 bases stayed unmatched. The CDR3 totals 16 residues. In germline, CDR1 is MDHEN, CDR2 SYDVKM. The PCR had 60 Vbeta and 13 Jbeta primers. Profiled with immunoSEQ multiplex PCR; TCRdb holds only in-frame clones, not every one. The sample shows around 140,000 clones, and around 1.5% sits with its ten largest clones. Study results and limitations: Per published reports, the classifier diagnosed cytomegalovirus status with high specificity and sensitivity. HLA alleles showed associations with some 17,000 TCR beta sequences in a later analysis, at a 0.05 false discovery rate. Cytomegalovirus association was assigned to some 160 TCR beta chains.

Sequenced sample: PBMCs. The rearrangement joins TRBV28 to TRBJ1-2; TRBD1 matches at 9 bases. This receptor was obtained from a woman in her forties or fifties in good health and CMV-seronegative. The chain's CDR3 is CASSLPPDRGDYGYTF. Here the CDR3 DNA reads TGTGCCAGCAGTTTACCTCCTGACAGGGGGGACTATGGCTACACCTTC.